This T cell receptor (beta chain) was documented in a study of beta chain features in type 1 diabetes. Study findings and constraints: Shorter templates may be favored by PCR, equally so in patients and controls.

V was clipped by 0 bases and J by 1 base; unmatched bases: 9. Germline V lookup: CDR1 SGHRS, CDR2 YFSETQ. The CDR3 is 19 residues long. Expressed TCRB transcripts were sequenced after all isolated RNA was converted to cDNA. The protocol was immunoSEQ multiplex PCR, while the TCRdb copy is restricted to in-frame clones and leaves out a portion. The table lists hundreds of thousands of clones, roughly 16% of them singletons. Regarding this clone: The antigen is unknown.

The source material was naive CD4+ T cells from blood. The rearrangement joins TRBV5-1 to TRBJ2-6; 8 bases line up with TRBD1. This clonotype was sampled from a man aged 18 to 29 in good health. The CDR3 sequence is CASSLAGRTGTSGANVLTF. The DNA of the CDR3 is TGCGCCAGCAGCTTGGCCGGAAGGACAGGGACTTCTGGGGCCAACGTCCTGACTTTC.